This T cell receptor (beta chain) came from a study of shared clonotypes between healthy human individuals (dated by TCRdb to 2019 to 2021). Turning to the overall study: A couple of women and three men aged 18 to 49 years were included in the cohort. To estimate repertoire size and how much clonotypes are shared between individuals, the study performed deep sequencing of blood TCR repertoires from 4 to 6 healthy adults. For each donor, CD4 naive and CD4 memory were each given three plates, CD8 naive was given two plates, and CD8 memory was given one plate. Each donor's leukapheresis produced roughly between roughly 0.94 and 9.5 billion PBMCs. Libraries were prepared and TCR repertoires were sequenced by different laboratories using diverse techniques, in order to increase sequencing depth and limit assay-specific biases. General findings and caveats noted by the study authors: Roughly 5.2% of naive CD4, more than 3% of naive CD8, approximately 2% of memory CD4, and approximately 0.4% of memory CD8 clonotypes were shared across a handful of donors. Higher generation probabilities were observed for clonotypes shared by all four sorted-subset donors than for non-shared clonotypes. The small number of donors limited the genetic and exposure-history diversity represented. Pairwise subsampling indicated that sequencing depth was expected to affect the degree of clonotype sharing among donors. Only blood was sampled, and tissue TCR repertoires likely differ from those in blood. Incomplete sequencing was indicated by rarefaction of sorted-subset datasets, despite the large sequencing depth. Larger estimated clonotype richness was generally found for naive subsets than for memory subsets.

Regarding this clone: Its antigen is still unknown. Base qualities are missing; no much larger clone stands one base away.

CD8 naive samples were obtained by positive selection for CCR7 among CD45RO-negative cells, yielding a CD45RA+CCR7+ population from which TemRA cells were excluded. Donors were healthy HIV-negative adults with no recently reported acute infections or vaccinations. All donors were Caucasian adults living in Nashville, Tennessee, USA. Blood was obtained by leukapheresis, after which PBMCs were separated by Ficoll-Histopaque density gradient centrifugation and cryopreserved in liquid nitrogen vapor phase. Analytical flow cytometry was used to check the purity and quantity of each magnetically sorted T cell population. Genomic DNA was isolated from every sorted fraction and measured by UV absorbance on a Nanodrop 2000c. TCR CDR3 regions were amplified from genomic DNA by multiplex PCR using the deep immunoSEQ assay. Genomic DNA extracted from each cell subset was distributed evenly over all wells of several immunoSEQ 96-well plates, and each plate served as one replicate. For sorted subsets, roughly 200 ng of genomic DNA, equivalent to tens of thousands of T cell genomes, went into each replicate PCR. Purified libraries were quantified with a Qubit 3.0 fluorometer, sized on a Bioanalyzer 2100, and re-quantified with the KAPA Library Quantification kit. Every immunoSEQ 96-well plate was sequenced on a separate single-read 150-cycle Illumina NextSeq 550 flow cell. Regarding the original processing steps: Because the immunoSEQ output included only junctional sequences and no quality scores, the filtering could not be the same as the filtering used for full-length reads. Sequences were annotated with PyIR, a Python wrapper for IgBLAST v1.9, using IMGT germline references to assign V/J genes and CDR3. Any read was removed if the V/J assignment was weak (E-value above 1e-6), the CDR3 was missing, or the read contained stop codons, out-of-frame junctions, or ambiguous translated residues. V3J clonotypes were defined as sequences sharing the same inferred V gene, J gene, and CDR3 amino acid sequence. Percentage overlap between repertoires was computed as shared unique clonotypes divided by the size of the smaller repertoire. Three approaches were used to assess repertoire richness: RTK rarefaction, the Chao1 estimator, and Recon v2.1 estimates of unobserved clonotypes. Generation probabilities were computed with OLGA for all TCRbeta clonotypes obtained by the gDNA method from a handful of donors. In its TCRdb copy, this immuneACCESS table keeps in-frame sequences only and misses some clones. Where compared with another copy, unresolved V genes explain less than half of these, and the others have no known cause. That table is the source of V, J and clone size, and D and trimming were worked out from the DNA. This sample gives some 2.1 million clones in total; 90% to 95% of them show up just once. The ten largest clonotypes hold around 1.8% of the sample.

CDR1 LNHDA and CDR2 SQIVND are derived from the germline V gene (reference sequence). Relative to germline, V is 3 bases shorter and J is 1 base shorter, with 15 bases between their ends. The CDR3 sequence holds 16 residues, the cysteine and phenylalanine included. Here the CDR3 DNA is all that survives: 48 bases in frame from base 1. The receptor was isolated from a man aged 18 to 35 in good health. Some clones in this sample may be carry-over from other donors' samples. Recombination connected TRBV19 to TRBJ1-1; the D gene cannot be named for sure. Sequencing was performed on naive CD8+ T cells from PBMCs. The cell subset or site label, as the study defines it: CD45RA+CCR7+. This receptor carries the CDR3 CASSMLARSSNTEAFF. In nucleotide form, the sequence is TGTGCCAGTAGTATGCTAGCCAGGTCCTCGAACACTGAAGCTTTCTTT.